These 23 T cell receptor beta chains came from one sample sequenced in a study of T cells in women clearing cervical HPV infection. Libraries were prepared by immunoSEQ multiplex PCR; TCRdb keeps only in-frame clonotypes and omits some of them. The data show over 25,000 clones, and the top ten clones hold approximately 22%. Sequenced material: blood buffy coat. These receptors were collected from a woman between 18 and 70 years old with a cervical HPV16 infection that either progressed to CIN3+ or cleared (not recorded which).

In regard to this clone: The read falls 3 residues short of the CDR3 end, and the missing part is taken from the germline J gene. The chain carries TRBV2 and TRBJ2-7; 13 nucleotides agree with TRBD2. Germline loops: CDR1 SNHLY, CDR2 FYNNEI. The J segment lost 5 bases and the V segment lost 6 bases, leaving 7 bases of the junction unmatched. CDR3 length: 15 residues. CDR3 region: CASRILAGGSNEQYF. CDR3 bases read: TGTGCCAGCAGGATACTAGCGGGAGGGTCCAACGAG.

The CDR3 is CAWSATNTGELFF. The sequenced part of the CDR3 DNA is TGTGCCTGGAGTGCAACTAACACCGGGGAG. This chain connects TRBV30 to TRBJ2-2, with D uncertain. The read comes to an end 3 residues before the CDR3 does, leaving the germline J gene to fill in the end. The CDR3 has 13 residues. The germline V gene encodes CDR1 GTSNPN and CDR2 SVGIG (reference sequence). V was cut by 1 base and J by 2 bases, with 5 bases left in between.

Concerning this clone itself: The sequenced fragment ends 3 residues before the CDR3 boundary, so the rest is inferred from the germline J gene. The V call is TRBV7-3, the J call TRBJ2-5, with TRBD2 matching over 11 bases. Germline CDR1 and CDR2: SGHTA and FQGTGA. With 3 bases clipped from V and 4 bases from J, the junction kept 4 bases outside the gene matches. The CDR3 sequence is 15 residues long. The CDR3 protein is CASSFQGLAGETQYF. The sequenced part of the CDR3 DNA is TGTGCCAGCAGCTTCCAAGGACTAGCGGGAGAGACC.

With regard to this clone: Coverage ceases 3 residues before the CDR3 finishes, and the germline J gene fills in the end. The chain has TRBV7-3 and TRBJ2-2; 7 bases are shared with TRBD2. CDR3 length equals 15 residues. The trim removed 5 bases at V and 5 bases at J, leaving 8 bases unmatched. Germline CDR1 SGHTA, CDR2 FQGTGA. CDR3 in amino acids: CASSLRGVETGELFF. The CDR3 bases that were read are TGTGCCAGCAGCCTCCGGGGGGTTGAGACCGGGGAG.

In regard to this clone: Coverage ceases 3 residues before the CDR3 finishes, and the germline J gene fills in the end. This chain links TRBV5-5 with TRBJ1-3, with unresolved D. Trimming shortened V by 4 bases and J by 0 bases, and 11 bases separated the two germline ends. This CDR3 has 15 residues. Per the germline V gene, CDR1 is SGHKS and CDR2 is YYEKEE (reference sequence). CDR3 DNA, as far as it was read: TGTGCCAGCAGCCCCCACTCATTCTCTGGAAACACC. Residues: CASSPHSFSGNT. The CDR3 in its entirety is CASSPHSFSGNTIYF.

On this clone itself: Sequencing ends 3 residues short of the CDR3 end; the germline J gene provides the rest. The chain uses TRBV7-8 and TRBJ2-3; either TRBD1 or TRBD2 may supply D (5 bases each). In germline, CDR1 is SGHVS, CDR2 FQNEAQ. The CDR3 is 17 amino acids. Between the trimmed V and J ends, which lost 6 bases and 0 bases, there was a span of 19 bases. Here the CDR3 reads CASRKHEGRSSTDTQYF. The sequenced CDR3 bases are TGTGCCAGCAGGAAGCATGAGGGGAGATCTAGCACAGATACG.

As regards this clone: With the read ending 3 residues before the CDR3 end, the germline J gene is used to fill in that end. At the DNA level, this CDR3 is encoded by other sequences in the same sample as well. The chain carries TRBV19 and TRBJ1-1; the D is unclear. Germline CDR1 reads LNHDA; CDR2 reads SQIVND (reference sequence). The CDR3 runs 13 residues. The V and J ends lost 4 bases and 0 bases respectively, with 6 bases between them. The sequenced CDR3 bases are TGTGCCAGTAGTACCACAGTGAACACTGAA. Protein: CASSTTVNTE. The CDR3 reads in full as CASSTTVNTEAFF.

With respect to this clone: The CDR3 extends 3 residues past the end of the read, so its final part is completed from the germline J gene. V is TRBV18 and J is TRBJ2-2; the D gene is possibly TRBD1 (5 bases). The CDR3 loop spans 14 amino acids. Per the germline V gene, CDR1 is KGHSH and CDR2 is LQKENI. The part of the CDR3 DNA that was read is TGTGCCAGCTCACCACCGGCTGGGGCCAACGTG. It is translated as CASSPPAGANV. The whole CDR3 sequence reads CASSPPAGANVLFF.

Comments on this clone: The sequenced fragment ends 3 residues before the CDR3 boundary, so the rest is inferred from the germline J gene. V gene TRBV30 combines with J gene TRBJ1-2; the D gene is possibly TRBD1 (5 bases). Germline V lookup: CDR1 GTSNPN, CDR2 SVGIG (reference sequence). This CDR3 is built from 11 residues. The CDR3 spells CAWSVDTDYTF. CDR3 DNA, as far as it was read: TGTGCCTGGAGTGTGGACACTGAC. The complete variable domain, with remaining parts taken from reference TRBV30 and TRBJ1-2, reads SQTIHQWPATLVQPVGSPLSLECTVEGTSNPNLYWYRQAAGRGLQLLFYSVGIGQISSEVPQNLSASRPQDRQFILSSKKLLLSDSGFYLCAWSVDTDYTFGSGTRLTVV.

As to this clone: Coverage ceases 3 residues before the CDR3 finishes, and the germline J gene fills in the end. The V gene is TRBV19, the J gene TRBJ1-1; 10 nucleotides match TRBD1. The CDR3 totals 16 residues. From germline, CDR1 is LNHDA and CDR2 SQIVND (reference sequence). This CDR3 is CASRPDDHGTGVRAFF. The covered CDR3 bases are TGTGCCAGTAGGCCCGACGATCACGGGACAGGGGTCAGA.

CDR3 loop: CASSNPGIQDYTF. The covered CDR3 bases are TGTGCCAGCAGCAACCCAGGGATTCAGGAC. The chain carries TRBV7-6 and TRBJ1-2, with TRBD1 as a possible D gene (5 bases). The read halts 3 residues ahead of the CDR3 end, with the missing end drawn from the germline J gene. Per the germline V gene, CDR1 is SGHVS and CDR2 is FNYEAQ. This CDR3 is built from 13 residues.

Comment on this clone: The read terminates 3 residues ahead of where the CDR3 ends, so the germline J gene completes it. The rearrangement uses TRBV19 and TRBJ2-2, with 7 bases lining up with TRBD1. CDR1 is LNHDA, CDR2 SQIVND, per germline (reference sequence). The CDR3 has 15 residues. The CDR3 DNA, read in part, is TGTGCCAGTAGTATGTCGGGGACAGTTGGAGAAAAG. Translated: CASSMSGTVGEK. In full, the CDR3 reads CASSMSGTVGEKLFF. Variable domain in full (rest from reference TRBV19 and TRBJ2-2): DGGITQSPKYLFRKEGQNVTLSCEQNLNHDAMYWYRQDPGQGLRLIYYSQIVNDFQKGDIAEGYSVSREKKESFPLTVTSAQKNPTAFYLCASSMSGTVGEKLFFGEGSRLTVL.

As regards this clone: Read data end 3 residues before the CDR3 end; the end is taken from the germline J gene. The chain has TRBV9 and TRBJ2-5; 7 bases are a match to TRBD2. The J segment lost 1 base and the V segment lost 0 bases, leaving 3 bases of the junction unmatched. CDR1 and CDR2 from the germline V gene are SGDLS and YYNGEE. The CDR3 runs to 15 residues. Incomplete CDR3 DNA: TGTGCCAGCAGCGTAGTGTCTAGCGGCCAAGAGACC. Encoded protein: CASSVVSSGQET. The entire CDR3 protein is CASSVVSSGQETQYF.

In the case of this clone: The sequence runs out 3 residues before the end of the CDR3; the remainder is reconstructed from the germline J gene. The chain is built from TRBV7-2 and TRBJ1-2; 10 nucleotides line up with TRBD1. Trimming removed 4 bases from V and 4 bases from J; junction bases left unmatched: 6. Germline CDR1 is SGHTA and CDR2 is FQGNSA. This CDR3 region has 15 residues. The CDR3 loop reads CASSSRQGAGYGYTF. The covered CDR3 bases are TGTGCCAGCAGCTCCAGACAGGGGGCGGGCTATGGC. Together with reference TRBV7-2 and TRBJ1-2, the CDR3 gives the full variable domain: GAGVSQSPSNKVTEKGKDVELRCDPISGHTALYWYRQSLGQGLEFLIYFQGNSAPDKSGLPSDRFSAERTGGSVSTLTIQRTQQEDSAVYLCASSSRQGAGYGYTFGSGTRLTVV.

Comment on this clone: The CDR3 end is not reached by the read, which stops 3 residues before it; the germline J gene fills it in. The chain uses TRBV30 and TRBJ1-3; maybe TRBD1 (6 bases). Germline CDR1 GTSNPN, CDR2 SVGIG (reference sequence). The CDR3 runs to 17 residues. V lost 0 bases to trimming and J lost 0 bases, with 15 bases between them. The sequenced part of the CDR3 DNA is TGTGCCTGGAGTGTAGGGTCGGGGGGCTACTCTGGAAACACC. Its translation: CAWSVGSGGYSGNT. The complete CDR3 reads CAWSVGSGGYSGNTIYF.

Comments on this clone: With the read ending 3 residues before the CDR3 end, the germline J gene is used to fill in that end. This chain links TRBV7-6 with TRBJ1-1; TRBD1 matches 7 bases. Germline V CDR1 and CDR2: SGHVS, FNYEAQ. The CDR3 totals 13 residues. The CDR3 bases that were read are TGTGCCAGCAGCCCGGTGAGGGGGCTCGAA. This codes for CASSPVRGLE. Given in full, the CDR3 is CASSPVRGLEAFF.

Note on this clone: The DNA ends 3 residues before the CDR3 does, and the rest of the CDR3 is filled in from the germline J gene. The chain joins TRBV28 to TRBJ1-2; 7 nucleotides line up with TRBD1. This CDR3 contains 14 residues. Germline-derived CDR1 and CDR2 are MDHEN and SYDVKM. The chain's CDR3 is CASSGLAGGGDYTF. The part of the CDR3 DNA that was read is TGTGCCAGCAGCGGACTAGCGGGAGGGGGCGAC.

On this clone itself: The read is 3 residues too short to cover the CDR3 end, so that end is filled in from the germline J gene. The gene calls are TRBV7-9 and TRBJ2-1; 9 positions agree with TRBD2. This CDR3 comprises 15 residues. The germline V gene has CDR1 SEHNR and CDR2 FQNEAQ (reference sequence). The junction had 5 bases not matched to a gene; V was cut back by 1 base and J by 7 bases. CDR3 bases read: TGTGCCAGCAGCTTAGAGACTAGCGGAAAAAATGAG. Its protein is CASSLETSGKNE. The whole CDR3 protein is CASSLETSGKNEQFF.

Points on this clone: The sequence runs out 3 residues before the end of the CDR3; the remainder is reconstructed from the germline J gene. The chain combines TRBV19 with TRBJ2-3, with TRBD1 matching 8 bases. This CDR3 is built from 14 residues. Germline CDR1 reads LNHDA; CDR2 reads SQIVND (reference sequence). V lost 4 bases and J lost 3; bases outside the gene matches: 3. Partial CDR3 DNA: TGTGCCAGTAGTACCGGACAGGGAACAGATACG. It codes for CASSTGQGTDT. The CDR3, in full, reads CASSTGQGTDTQYF.

About this clone: With the read ending 3 residues before the CDR3 end, the germline J gene is used to fill in that end. The chain links TRBV7-8 to TRBJ1-1, with a possible D match to TRBD1 (6 bases). This CDR3 region has 15 residues. V was shortened by 5 bases and J by 3 bases, with 16 bases between the two germline ends. The germline V gene has CDR1 SGHVS and CDR2 FQNEAQ. CDR3 amino acids: CASSPGGGGHTEAFF. The sequenced CDR3 bases are TGTGCCAGCAGCCCCGGAGGGGGAGGGCACACTGAA. The full variable domain, rest sourced from reference TRBV7-8 and TRBJ1-1, is GAGVSQSPRYKVAKRGQDVALRCDPISGHVSLFWYQQALGQGPEFLTYFQNEAQLDKSGLPSDRFFAERPEGSVSTLKIQRTQQEDSAVYLCASSPGGGGHTEAFFGQGTRLTVV.

Remarks on this clone: Sequencing ends 3 residues short of the CDR3 end; the germline J gene provides the rest. The chain uses TRBV30 and TRBJ2-3; the D is unclear. Germline loops: CDR1 GTSNPN, CDR2 SVGIG (reference sequence). The CDR3 consists of 13 residues. CDR3 bases read: TGTGCCTGGAGTCCGATAGCTCTCGTGACG. Encoded protein: CAWSPIALVT. In full, the CDR3 reads CAWSPIALVTQYF.

Notes on this clone: The sequence runs out 3 residues before the end of the CDR3; the remainder is reconstructed from the germline J gene. The gene calls are TRBV5-4 and TRBJ1-2, with 10 bases that match TRBD1. Germline lookup yields CDR1 SGHNT and CDR2 YYREEE (reference sequence). This CDR3 region has 13 residues. This CDR3 reads CASSRQGAGGYTF. The covered CDR3 bases are TGTGCCAGCAGTCGACAGGGGGCGGGGGGC.

The CDR3 region is CASSYPGGADTQYF. The covered CDR3 bases are TGTGCCAGCAGTTACCCGGGAGGGGCAGATACG. The genes are TRBV6-7 and TRBJ2-3; 8 nucleotides agree with TRBD2. The CDR3 end is not reached by the read, which stops 3 residues before it; the germline J gene fills it in. TRBV6-7 is an ORF, and what it does is uncertain. J gave up 4 bases and V 2 bases, and 2 bases lay outside the gene matches. This CDR3 comprises 14 residues.